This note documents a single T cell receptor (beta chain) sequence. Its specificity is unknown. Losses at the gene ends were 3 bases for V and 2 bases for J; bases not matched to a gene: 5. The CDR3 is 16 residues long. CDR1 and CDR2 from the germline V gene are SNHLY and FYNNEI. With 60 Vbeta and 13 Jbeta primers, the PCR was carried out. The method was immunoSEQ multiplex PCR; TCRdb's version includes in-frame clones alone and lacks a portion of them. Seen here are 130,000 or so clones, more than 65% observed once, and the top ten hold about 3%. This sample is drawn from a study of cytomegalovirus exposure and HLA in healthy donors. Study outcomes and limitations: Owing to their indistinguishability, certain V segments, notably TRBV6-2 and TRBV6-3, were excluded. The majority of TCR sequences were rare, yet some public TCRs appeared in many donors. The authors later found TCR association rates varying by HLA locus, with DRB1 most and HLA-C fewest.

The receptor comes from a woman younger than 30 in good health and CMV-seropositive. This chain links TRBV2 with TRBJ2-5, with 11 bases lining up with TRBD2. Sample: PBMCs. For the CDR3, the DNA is TGTGCCAGCAGTGAGCTAGCGGGGGGCCGGCAAGAGACCCAGTACTTC. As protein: CASSELAGGRQETQYF.